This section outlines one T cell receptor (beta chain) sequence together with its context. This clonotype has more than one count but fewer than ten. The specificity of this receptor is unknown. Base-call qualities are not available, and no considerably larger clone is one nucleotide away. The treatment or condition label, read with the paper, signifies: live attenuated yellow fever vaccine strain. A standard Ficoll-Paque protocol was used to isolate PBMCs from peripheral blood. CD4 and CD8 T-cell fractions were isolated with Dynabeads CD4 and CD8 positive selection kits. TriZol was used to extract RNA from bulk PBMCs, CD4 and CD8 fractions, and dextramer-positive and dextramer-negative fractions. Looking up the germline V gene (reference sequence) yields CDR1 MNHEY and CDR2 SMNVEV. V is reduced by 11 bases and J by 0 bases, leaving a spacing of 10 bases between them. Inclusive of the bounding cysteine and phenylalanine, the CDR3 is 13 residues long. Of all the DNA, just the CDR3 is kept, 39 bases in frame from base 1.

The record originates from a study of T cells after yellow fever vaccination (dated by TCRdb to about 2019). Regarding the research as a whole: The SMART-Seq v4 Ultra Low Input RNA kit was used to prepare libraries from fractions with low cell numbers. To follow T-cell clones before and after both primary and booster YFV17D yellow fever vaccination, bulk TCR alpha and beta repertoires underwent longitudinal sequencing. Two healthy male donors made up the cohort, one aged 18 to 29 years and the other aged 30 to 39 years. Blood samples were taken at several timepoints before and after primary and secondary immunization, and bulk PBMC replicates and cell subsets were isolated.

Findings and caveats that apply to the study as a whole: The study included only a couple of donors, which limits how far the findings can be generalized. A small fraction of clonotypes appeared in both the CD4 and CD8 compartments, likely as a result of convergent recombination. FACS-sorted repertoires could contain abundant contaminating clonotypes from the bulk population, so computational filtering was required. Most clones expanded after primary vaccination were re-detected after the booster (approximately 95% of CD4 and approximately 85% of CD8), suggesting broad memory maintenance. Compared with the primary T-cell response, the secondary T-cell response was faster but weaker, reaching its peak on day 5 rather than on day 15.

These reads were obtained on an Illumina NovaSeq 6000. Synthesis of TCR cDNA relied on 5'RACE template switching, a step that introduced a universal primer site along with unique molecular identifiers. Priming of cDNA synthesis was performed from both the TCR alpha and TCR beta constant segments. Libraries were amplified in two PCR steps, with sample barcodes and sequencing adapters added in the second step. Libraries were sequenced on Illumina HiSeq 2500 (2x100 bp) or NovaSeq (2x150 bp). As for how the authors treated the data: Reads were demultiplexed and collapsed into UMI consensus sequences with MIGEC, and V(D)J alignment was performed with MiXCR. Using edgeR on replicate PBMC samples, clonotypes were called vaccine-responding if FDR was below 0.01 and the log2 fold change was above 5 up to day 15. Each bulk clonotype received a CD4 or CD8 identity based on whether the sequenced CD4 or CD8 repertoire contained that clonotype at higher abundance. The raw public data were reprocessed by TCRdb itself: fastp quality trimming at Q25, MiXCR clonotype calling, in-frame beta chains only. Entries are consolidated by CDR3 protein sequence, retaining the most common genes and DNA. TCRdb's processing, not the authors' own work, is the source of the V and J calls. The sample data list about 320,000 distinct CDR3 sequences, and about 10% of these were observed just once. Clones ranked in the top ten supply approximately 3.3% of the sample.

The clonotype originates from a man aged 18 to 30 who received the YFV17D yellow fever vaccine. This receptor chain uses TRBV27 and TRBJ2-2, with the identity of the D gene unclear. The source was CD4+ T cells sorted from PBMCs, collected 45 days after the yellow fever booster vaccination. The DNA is TGTGCCTGCTCGTCCGCGAACACCGGGGAGCTGTTTTTT. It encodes CACSSANTGELFF.